This passage covers 24 T cell receptor beta chains from one sample sequenced in a study of naive and memory T cell subsets. Whole-study results and caveats: Naive repertoires, especially CD8, held a few larger clonotypes, possibly memory cells re-expressing CD45RA.

The beta constant-region primer was an equimolar mix of two oligonucleotides covering TRBC1 and TRBC2. Four rounds of PCR amplified the ligated cDNA using nested alpha and beta constant-region primers plus SP2. TCRdb processed the UMI-ligation and nested PCR reads anew with MiXCR; each CDR3 protein has one entry. Here the sample spans roughly 83,000 distinct CDR3 sequences, roughly 12% being singletons. Their target antigens are unknown. The specimen sequenced was naive CD4+ T cells from blood. Every receptor here comes from a human donor in good health.

This clonotype has only a few counts. This sequence joins TRBV9 and TRBJ2-3; D possibly corresponds to TRBD2 (6 bases). The CDR3 runs 16 residues. Trimming left V 0 bases short and J 0 bases short, with 11 bases between. Germline lookup yields CDR1 SGDLS and CDR2 YYNGEE. The CDR3, as DNA: TGTGCCAGCAGCGTAGATAGCGGAACTAGCACAGATACGCAGTATTTT. Translation gives CASSVDSGTSTDTQYF.

This clonotype was picked up many times. The gene calls are TRBV7-2 and TRBJ1-6; the D gene is possibly TRBD1 (6 bases). V lost 1 base and J 9 bases, leaving 16 bases between the germline ends. This CDR3 has 16 residues. Germline V lookup: CDR1 SGHTA, CDR2 FQGNSA. The CDR3 DNA reads as TGTGCCAGCAGCTTAGTCGACGTCCAAGGGGGTTCACCCCTCCACTTT. This encodes CASSLVDVQGGSPLHF.

The chain is built from TRBV20-1 and TRBJ1-1; no clear D. The germline CDR1 and CDR2 sequences are DFQATT and SNEGSKA (reference sequence). The CDR3 has 12 residues. Trimming shortened V by 3 bases and J by 2 bases, and 7 bases separated the two germline ends. This CDR3 is CSARNSNTEAFF. CDR3 nucleotides: TGCAGTGCTAGGAACAGTAACACTGAAGCTTTCTTT.

Many counts were recorded for this clonotype. J is TRBJ2-7 and V is TRBV4-3; TRBD2 agrees at 7 bases. J gave up 6 bases and V 0 bases, and 2 bases lay outside the gene matches. The CDR3 runs to 13 residues. CDR1 is LGHNA and CDR2 is YSLEER in the germline V gene. CDR3 amino acids: CASSQETSREQYF. CDR3 sequence (DNA): TGCGCCAGCAGCCAAGAGACTAGCCGCGAGCAGTACTTC.

This clonotype was found a few times. V usage is TRBV12-3 or TRBV12-4 and J usage is TRBJ1-4, with TRBD1 as a possible D gene (6 bases). Trimming stripped 3 bases from V and 6 bases from J, with 14 bases between. The CDR3 sequence is 15 residues long. The CDR3 DNA sequence: TGTGCCAGCAGTTTGGTGGCGGGGGGCCATGAAAAACTGTTTTTT. Translating it yields CASSLVAGGHEKLFF.

The V gene is TRBV19, the J gene TRBJ2-5; possibly TRBD1 for D (6 bases). CDR1 and CDR2 from the germline V gene are LNHDA and SQIVND (reference sequence). CDR3 length: 17 residues. Trimming removed 4 bases at V and 4 bases at J, with 22 bases between. CDR3 nucleotide sequence: TGTGCCAGTAGTAGAGACGACAGGTCCCTCGAGGCAGAGACCCAGTACTTC. Its translation is CASSRDDRSLEAETQYF.

The chain combines TRBV29-1 with TRBJ1-1; a weak D match, TRBD1 (6 bases). Looked up from germline, CDR1 is SQVTM and CDR2 is ANQGSEA. Trimming stripped 4 bases from V and 4 bases from J, with 19 bases between. The CDR3 totals 15 residues. The CDR3 nucleotides are TGCAGCGTTGCACAGGGTAAGGTGGATATCACTGAAGCTTTCTTT. This gives the protein CSVAQGKVDITEAFF.

This clonotype was seen more than once but under ten times. This chain connects TRBV5-4 to TRBJ2-3; D is unresolved. Between the trimmed V and J ends, which lost 2 bases and 4 bases, there was a span of 8 bases. From germline, CDR1 is SGHNT and CDR2 YYREEE (reference sequence). The CDR3 covers 13 residues. CDR3 in amino acids: CASSFPSADTQYF. CDR3 coding DNA: TGTGCCAGCAGCTTCCCCTCTGCAGATACGCAGTATTTT. Full variable domain (outside the CDR3, taken from reference TRBV5-4 and TRBJ2-3): ETGVTQSPTHLIKTRGQQVTLRCSSQSGHNTVSWYQQALGQGPQFIFQYYREEENGRGNFPPRFSGLQFPNYSSELNVNALELDDSALYLCASSFPSADTQYFGPGTRLTVL.

The V and J genes are TRBV2 and TRBJ2-7, with 9 bases that match TRBD2. Germline-derived CDR1 and CDR2 are SNHLY and FYNNEI. The V segment lost 6 bases and the J segment 5 bases; nucleotides outside the gene matches: 8. This CDR3 is built from 14 residues. Here the CDR3 reads CASRPGLASDEQYF. Here the CDR3 DNA reads TGTGCCAGCAGACCCGGACTAGCGAGTGACGAGCAGTACTTC.

This clonotype was seen only a few times. The chain has TRBV20-1 and TRBJ2-5; TRBD2 matches at 8 bases. V lost 7 bases and J lost 5; bases outside the gene matches: 6. The CDR3 loop spans 12 amino acids. Germline CDR1 reads DFQATT; CDR2 reads SNEGSKA (reference sequence). The CDR3 region is CSVPGLGETQYF. The CDR3, as DNA: TGCAGTGTTCCGGGACTAGGGGAGACCCAGTACTTC.

The J gene is TRBJ2-7, the V gene TRBV20-1; TRBD2 matches 8 bases. The V gene's germline CDR1 is DFQATT and CDR2 SNEGSKA (reference sequence). The CDR3 is 15 residues long. The junction had 15 bases not matched to a gene; V was cut back by 6 bases and J by 5 bases. The CDR3 region has the DNA TGCAGTGCCAAGAAGGCCGTGGCGGGAGGTGACGAGCAGTACTTC. Protein: CSAKKAVAGGDEQYF.

The chain links TRBV6-2 or TRBV6-3 to TRBJ2-3; 9 nucleotides agree with TRBD2. The ends lost 8 bases at V and 3 bases at J; junction bases unmatched: 9. The CDR3 has 15 amino acids. Germline V gene data show CDR1 as MNHEY and CDR2 as SVGEGT. The DNA of the CDR3 is TGTGCCAGCTCCGCTAGCGGGATTCAAACAGATACGCAGTATTTT. Its protein product is CASSASGIQTDTQYF.

The chain carries TRBV7-2 and TRBJ2-4; TRBD2 agrees at 11 bases. This CDR3 spans 18 amino acids. The germline V gene encodes CDR1 SGHTA and CDR2 FQGNSA. Losses at the gene ends were 5 bases for V and 1 base for J; bases not matched to a gene: 10. CDR3 coding DNA: TGTGCCAGCAGCCCGCCGGGACTAGCGGCGACCGCCAAAAACATTCAGTACTTC. Translating it yields CASSPPGLAATAKNIQYF. The full variable domain, rest sourced from reference TRBV7-2 and TRBJ2-4, is GAGVSQSPSNKVTEKGKDVELRCDPISGHTALYWYRQSLGQGLEFLIYFQGNSAPDKSGLPSDRFSAERTGGSVSTLTIQRTQQEDSAVYLCASSPPGLAATAKNIQYFGAGTRLSVL.

The chain carries TRBV6-2 or TRBV6-3 and TRBJ1-5; 11 bases are shared with TRBD1. The length of the CDR3 is 15 residues. V shed 5 bases, J shed 7 bases, and the junction held 7 bases outside the gene matches. Germline assignment: CDR1 MNHEY and CDR2 SVGEGT. Written as DNA, the CDR3 is TGTGCCAGCAGTCAAAGGACAGGGGGCTTACAGCCCCAGCATTTT. It codes for CASSQRTGGLQPQHF.

The gene calls are TRBV7-2 and TRBJ2-3, with TRBD1 as a possible D gene (5 bases). The CDR3 extends over 15 amino acids. Trimming took 1 base from V and 1 from J, leaving 9 bases between them. CDR1 is SGHTA, CDR2 FQGNSA, per germline. DNA of the CDR3: TGTGCCAGCAGCTTAGACAGGCTAGGCACAGATACGCAGTATTTT. The encoded protein is CASSLDRLGTDTQYF.

This clonotype was observed at least ten times. V and J are TRBV20-1 and TRBJ1-5; a weak D match, TRBD1 (6 bases). The germline V gene encodes CDR1 DFQATT and CDR2 SNEGSKA (reference sequence). The CDR3 extends over 15 amino acids. Trimming stripped 3 bases from V and 7 bases from J, with 19 bases between. The CDR3 loop reads CSASEQFGGRQPQHF. For the CDR3, the DNA is TGCAGTGCTAGTGAGCAGTTTGGGGGGCGGCAGCCCCAGCATTTT.

This clonotype appeared a few times. This chain connects TRBV5-1 to TRBJ2-3, with 13 positions matching TRBD2. Trimming took 3 bases from V and 2 from J; bases not matched to a gene: 6. The V gene's germline CDR1 is SGHRS and CDR2 YFSETQ. The CDR3 loop spans 17 amino acids. In DNA form, the CDR3 reads TGCGCCAGCAGCTCCCGGACTAGCGGGAGCATCACAGATACGCAGTATTTT. Translating it yields CASSSRTSGSITDTQYF.

Only a few counts were recorded for this clonotype. The genes are TRBV20-1 and TRBJ2-5; D is ambiguous. Germline V gives CDR1 DFQATT, CDR2 SNEGSKA (reference sequence). V lost 1 base to trimming and J lost 5 bases, with 5 bases between them. The CDR3 runs 11 residues. CDR3 sequence reads: CSARVEETQYF. CDR3 nucleotides: TGCAGTGCTAGAGTTGAGGAGACCCAGTACTTC.

This clonotype was detected only a few times. V usage is TRBV12-3 or TRBV12-4 and J usage is TRBJ2-4; 9 bases agree with TRBD1. The CDR3 runs 16 residues. Trimming cost V 5 bases and J 6 bases; bases outside gene matches: 11. The CDR3 is CASSRHLTGGGNIQYF. The CDR3 DNA reads as TGTGCCAGCAGTCGACACTTGACAGGGGGGGGAAACATTCAGTACTTC.

This rearrangement joins TRBV5-1 to TRBJ1-4; 7 nucleotides line up with TRBD1. The length of the CDR3 is 14 residues. CDR1 SGHRS and CDR2 YFSETQ come from the germline V gene. The junction had 4 bases not matched to a gene; V was cut back by 2 bases and J by 6 bases. CDR3 in DNA: TGCGCCAGCAGCTTCACAGGGGACGATGAAAAACTGTTTTTT. Protein: CASSFTGDDEKLFF.

The CDR3 loop is CASSFRGLGYTF. In DNA form, the CDR3 reads TGTGCCAGCAGTTTTAGGGGGCTGGGCTACACCTTC. The chain combines TRBV12-3 or TRBV12-4 with TRBJ1-2, with TRBD1 matching 7 bases. The CDR3 is 12 residues long. V lost 3 bases to trimming and J lost 8 bases; unmatched junction nucleotides: 3.

This clonotype was detected only a few times. The J gene is TRBJ2-2, the V gene TRBV7-2; 8 bases map to TRBD1. This CDR3 spans 19 amino acids. Germline V gives CDR1 SGHTA, CDR2 FQGNSA. Trimming cost V 1 base and J 3 bases; bases outside gene matches: 13. The CDR3 sequence is CASSLVSRGRVLDTGELFF. CDR3 DNA: TGTGCCAGCAGCTTAGTATCCAGGGGGCGCGTTCTGGACACCGGGGAGCTGTTTTTT.

This chain connects TRBV18 to TRBJ1-6, with TRBD1 matching 10 bases. V shed 3 bases, J shed 9 bases, and the junction held 11 bases outside the gene matches. CDR3 size: 17 residues. Germline-derived CDR1 and CDR2 are KGHSH and LQKENI. The CDR3 sequence is CASSPPGAGTGVSPLHF. For the CDR3, the DNA is TGTGCCAGCTCACCCCCGGGCGCGGGGACAGGGGTTTCACCCCTCCACTTT. Full variable domain (outside the CDR3, taken from reference TRBV18 and TRBJ1-6): NAGVMQNPRHLVRRRGQEARLRCSPMKGHSHVYWYRQLPEEGLKFMVYLQKENIIDESGMPKERFSAEFPKEGPSILRIQQVVRGDSAAYFCASSPPGAGTGVSPLHFGNGTRLTVT.

V is TRBV5-6 and J is TRBJ2-2; D remains unclear. V was trimmed by 1 base and J by 0 bases, leaving 10 bases between them. The CDR3 covers 16 residues. Germline V gives CDR1 SGHDT, CDR2 YYEEEE. The CDR3 sequence: CASSLSNTANTGELFF. CDR3 DNA sequence: TGTGCCAGCAGCTTGTCGAACACAGCGAACACCGGGGAGCTGTTTTTT. The full variable domain, in which reference TRBV5-6 and TRBJ2-2 provide the parts outside the CDR3, is DAGVTQSPTHLIKTRGQQVTLRCSPKSGHDTVSWYQQALGQGPQFIFQYYEEEERQRGNFPDRFSGHQFPNYSSELNVNALLLGDSALYLCASSLSNTANTGELFFGEGSRLTVL.